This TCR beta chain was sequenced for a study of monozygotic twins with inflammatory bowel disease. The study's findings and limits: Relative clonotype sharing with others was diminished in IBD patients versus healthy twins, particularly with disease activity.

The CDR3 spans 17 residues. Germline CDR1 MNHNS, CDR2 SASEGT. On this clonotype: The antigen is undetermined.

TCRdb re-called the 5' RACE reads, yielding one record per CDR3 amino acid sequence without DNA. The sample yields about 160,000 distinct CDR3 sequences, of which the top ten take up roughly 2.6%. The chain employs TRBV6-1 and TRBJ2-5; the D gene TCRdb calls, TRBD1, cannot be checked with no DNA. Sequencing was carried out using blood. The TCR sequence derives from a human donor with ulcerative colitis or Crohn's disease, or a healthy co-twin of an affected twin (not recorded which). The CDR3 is CASTFHPGDSHQETQYF.